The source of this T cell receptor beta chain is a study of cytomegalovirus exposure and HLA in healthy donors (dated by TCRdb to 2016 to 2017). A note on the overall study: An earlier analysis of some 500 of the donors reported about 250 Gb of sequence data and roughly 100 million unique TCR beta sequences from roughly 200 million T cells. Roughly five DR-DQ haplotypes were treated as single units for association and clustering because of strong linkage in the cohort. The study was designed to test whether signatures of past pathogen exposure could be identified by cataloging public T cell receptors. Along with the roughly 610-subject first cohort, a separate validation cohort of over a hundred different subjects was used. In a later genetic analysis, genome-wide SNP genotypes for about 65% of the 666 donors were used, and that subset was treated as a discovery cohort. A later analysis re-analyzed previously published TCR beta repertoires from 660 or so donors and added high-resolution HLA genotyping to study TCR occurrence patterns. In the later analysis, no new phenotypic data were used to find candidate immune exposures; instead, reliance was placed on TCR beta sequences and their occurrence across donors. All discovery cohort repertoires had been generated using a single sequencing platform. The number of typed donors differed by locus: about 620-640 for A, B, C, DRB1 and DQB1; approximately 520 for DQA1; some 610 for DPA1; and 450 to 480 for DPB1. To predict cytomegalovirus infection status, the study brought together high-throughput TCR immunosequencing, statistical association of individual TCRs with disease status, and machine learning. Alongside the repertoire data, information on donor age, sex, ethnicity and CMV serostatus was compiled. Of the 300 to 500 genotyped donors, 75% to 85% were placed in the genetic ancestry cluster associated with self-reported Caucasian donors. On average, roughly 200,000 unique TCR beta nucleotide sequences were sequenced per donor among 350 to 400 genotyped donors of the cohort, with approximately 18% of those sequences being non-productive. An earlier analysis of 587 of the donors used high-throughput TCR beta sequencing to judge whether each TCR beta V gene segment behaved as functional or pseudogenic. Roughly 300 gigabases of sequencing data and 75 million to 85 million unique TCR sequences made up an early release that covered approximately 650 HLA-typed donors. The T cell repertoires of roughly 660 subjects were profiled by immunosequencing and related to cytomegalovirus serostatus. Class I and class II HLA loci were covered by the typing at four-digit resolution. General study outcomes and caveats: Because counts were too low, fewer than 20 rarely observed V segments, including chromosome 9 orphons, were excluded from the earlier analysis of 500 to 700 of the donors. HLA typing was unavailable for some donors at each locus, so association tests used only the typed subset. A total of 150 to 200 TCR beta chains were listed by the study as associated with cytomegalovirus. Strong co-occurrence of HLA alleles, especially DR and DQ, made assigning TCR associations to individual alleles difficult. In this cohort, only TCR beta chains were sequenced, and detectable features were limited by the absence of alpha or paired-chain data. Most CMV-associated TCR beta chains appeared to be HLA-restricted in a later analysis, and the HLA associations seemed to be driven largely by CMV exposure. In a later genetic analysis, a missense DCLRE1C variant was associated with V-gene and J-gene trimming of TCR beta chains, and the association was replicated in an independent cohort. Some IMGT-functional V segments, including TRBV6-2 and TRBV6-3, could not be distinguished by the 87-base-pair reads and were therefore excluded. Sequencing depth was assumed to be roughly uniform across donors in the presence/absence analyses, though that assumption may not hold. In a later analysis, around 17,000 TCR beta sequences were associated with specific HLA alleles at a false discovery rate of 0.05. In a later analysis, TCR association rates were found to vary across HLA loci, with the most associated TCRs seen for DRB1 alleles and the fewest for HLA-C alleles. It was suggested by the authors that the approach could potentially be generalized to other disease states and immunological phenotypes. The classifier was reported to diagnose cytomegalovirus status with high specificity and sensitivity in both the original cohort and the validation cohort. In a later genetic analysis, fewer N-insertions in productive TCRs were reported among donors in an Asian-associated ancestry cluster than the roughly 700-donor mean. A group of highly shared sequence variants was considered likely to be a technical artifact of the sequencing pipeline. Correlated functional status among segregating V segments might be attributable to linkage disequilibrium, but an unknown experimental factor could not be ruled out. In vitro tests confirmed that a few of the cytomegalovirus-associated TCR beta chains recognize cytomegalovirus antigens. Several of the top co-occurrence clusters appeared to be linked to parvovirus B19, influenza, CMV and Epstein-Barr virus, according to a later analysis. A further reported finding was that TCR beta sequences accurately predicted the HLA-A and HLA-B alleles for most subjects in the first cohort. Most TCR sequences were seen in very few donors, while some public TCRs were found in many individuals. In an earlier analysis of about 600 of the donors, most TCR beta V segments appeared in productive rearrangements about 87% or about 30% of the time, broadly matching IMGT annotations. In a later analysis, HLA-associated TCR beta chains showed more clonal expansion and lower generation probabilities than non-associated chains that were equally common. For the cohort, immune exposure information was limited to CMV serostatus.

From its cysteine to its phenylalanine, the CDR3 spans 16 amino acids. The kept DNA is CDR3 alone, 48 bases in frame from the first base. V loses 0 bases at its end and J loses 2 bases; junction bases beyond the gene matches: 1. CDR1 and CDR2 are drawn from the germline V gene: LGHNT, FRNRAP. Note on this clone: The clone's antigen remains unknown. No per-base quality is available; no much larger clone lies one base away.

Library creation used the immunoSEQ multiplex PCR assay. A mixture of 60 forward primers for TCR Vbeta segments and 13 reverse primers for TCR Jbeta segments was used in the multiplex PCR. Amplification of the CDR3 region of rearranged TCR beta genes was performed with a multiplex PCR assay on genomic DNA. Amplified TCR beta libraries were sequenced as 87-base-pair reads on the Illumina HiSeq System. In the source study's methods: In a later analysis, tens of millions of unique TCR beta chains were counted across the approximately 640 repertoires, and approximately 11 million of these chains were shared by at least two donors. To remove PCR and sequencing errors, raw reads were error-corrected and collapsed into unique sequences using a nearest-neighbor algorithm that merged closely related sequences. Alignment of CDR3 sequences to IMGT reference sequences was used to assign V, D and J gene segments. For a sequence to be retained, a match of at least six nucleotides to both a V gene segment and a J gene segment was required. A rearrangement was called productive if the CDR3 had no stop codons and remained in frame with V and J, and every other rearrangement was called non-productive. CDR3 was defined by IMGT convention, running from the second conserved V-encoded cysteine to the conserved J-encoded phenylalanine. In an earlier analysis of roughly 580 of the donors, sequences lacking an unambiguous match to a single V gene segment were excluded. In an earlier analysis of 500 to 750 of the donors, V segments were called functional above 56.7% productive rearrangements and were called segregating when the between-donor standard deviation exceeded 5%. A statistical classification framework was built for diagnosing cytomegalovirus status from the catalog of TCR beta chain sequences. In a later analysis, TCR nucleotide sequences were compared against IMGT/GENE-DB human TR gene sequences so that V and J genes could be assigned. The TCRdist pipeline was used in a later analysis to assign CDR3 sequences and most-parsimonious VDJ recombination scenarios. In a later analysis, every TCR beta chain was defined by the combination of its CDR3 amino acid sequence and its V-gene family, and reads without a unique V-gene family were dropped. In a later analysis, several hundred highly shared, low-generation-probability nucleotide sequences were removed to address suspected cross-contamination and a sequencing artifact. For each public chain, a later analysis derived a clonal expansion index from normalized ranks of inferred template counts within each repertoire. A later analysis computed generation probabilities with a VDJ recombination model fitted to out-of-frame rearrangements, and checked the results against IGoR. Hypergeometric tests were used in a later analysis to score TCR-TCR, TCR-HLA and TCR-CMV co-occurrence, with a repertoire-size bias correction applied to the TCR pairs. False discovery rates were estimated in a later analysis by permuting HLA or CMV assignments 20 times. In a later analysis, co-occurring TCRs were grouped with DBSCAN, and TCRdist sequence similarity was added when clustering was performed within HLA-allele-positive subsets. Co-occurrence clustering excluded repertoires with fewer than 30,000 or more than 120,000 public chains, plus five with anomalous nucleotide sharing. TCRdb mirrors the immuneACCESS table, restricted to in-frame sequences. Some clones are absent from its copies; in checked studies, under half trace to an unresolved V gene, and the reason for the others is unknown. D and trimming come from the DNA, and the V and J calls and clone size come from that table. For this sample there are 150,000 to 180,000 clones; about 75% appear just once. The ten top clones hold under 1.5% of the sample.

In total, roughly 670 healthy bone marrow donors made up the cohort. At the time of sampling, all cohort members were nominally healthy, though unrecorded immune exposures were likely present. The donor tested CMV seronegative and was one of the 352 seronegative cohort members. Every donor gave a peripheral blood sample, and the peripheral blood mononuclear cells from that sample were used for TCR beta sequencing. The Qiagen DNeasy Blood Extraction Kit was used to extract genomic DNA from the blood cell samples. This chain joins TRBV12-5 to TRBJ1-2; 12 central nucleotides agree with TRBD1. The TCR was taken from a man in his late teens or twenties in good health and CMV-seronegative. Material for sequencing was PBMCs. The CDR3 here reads CASGLVGTGGNYGYTF. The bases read TGTGCTAGTGGTTTGGTAGGGACAGGGGGCAACTATGGCTACACCTTC.